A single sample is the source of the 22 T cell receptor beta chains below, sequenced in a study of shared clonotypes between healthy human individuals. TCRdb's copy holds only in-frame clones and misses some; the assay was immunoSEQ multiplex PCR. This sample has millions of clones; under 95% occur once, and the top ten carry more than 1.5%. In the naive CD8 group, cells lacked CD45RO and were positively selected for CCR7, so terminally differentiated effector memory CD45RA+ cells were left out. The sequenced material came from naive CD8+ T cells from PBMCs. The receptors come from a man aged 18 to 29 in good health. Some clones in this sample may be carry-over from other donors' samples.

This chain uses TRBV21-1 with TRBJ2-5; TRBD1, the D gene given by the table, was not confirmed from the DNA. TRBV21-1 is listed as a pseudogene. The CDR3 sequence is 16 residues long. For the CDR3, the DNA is TGTGCCAGCAGCAAAGGGGGAGAACAGGGCCAAGAGACCCAGTACTTC. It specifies CASSKGGEQGQETQYF.

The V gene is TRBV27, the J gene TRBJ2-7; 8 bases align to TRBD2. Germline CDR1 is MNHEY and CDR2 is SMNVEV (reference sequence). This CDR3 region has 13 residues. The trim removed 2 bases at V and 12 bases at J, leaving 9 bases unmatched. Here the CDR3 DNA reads TGTGCCAGCAGTTTAGGGCTAGCGGGTGAACGGTACTTC. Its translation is CASSLGLAGERYF.

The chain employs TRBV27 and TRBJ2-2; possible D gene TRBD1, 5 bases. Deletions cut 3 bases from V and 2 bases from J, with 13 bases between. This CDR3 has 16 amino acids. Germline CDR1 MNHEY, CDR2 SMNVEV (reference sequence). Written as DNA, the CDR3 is TGTGCCAGCAGTTTTTTAGGGGCAGTCAACACCGGGGAGCTGTTTTTT. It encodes CASSFLGAVNTGELFF.

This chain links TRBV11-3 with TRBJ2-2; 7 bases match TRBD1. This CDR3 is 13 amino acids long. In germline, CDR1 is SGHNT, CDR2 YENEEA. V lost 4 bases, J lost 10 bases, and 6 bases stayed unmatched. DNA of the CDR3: TGTGCCAGCAGCTATTTCAGGGGGATGGAGCTGTTTTTT. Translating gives CASSYFRGMELFF.

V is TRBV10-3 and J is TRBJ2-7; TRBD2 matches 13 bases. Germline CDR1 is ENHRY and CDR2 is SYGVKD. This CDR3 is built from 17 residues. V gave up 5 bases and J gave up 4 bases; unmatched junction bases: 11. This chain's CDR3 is CAISRSVLAGGGYEQYF. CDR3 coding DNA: TGTGCCATCAGTAGAAGCGTACTAGCGGGAGGGGGGTACGAGCAGTACTTC.

Here the CDR3 reads CASSAWGVAGYEQYF. DNA for the CDR3: TGTGCCAGCAGCGCCTGGGGGGTAGCGGGGTACGAGCAGTACTTC. The V gene is TRBV9, the J gene TRBJ2-7, with 8 bases fitting TRBD2. This CDR3 is built from 15 residues. The junction had 9 bases not matched to a gene; V was cut back by 3 bases and J by 4 bases. Germline CDR1 SGDLS, CDR2 YYNGEE.

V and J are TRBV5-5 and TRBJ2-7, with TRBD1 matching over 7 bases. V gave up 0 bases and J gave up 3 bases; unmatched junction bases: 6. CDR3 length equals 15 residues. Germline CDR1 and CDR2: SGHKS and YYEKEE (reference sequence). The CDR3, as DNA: TGTGCCAGCAGCTTGGACCGGGACAGAGACTACGAGCAGTACTTC. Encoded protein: CASSLDRDRDYEQYF.

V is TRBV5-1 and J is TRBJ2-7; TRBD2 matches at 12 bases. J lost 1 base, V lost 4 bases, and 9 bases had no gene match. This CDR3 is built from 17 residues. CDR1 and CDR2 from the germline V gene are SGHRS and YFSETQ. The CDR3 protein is CASSPGLAGSASYEQYF. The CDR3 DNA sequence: TGCGCCAGCAGCCCGGGACTAGCGGGTTCGGCTTCCTACGAGCAGTACTTC.

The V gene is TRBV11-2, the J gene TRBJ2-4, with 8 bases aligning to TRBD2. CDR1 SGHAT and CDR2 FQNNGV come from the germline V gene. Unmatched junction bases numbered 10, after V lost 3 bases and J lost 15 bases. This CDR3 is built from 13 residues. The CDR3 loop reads CASSLGLAGIGYF. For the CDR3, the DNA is TGTGCCAGCAGCTTGGGCCTAGCGGGCATTGGGTACTTC.

This chain's CDR3 is CASGLAQAYNEQFF. For the CDR3, the DNA is TGTGCTAGTGGTTTGGCCCAAGCCTACAATGAGCAGTTCTTC. The rearrangement links TRBV12-5 to TRBJ2-1; D remains unclear. Trimming pared 1 base from V and 2 bases from J, leaving 6 bases between. Germline assignment: CDR1 LGHNT and CDR2 FRNRAP. The CDR3 sequence is 14 residues long.

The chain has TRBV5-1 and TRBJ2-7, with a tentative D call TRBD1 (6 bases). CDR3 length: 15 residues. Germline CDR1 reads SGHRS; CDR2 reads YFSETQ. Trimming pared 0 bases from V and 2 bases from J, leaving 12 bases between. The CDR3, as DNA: TGCGCCAGCAGCTTGGCCGGACAGCCCACCTACGAGCAGTACTTC. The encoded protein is CASSLAGQPTYEQYF. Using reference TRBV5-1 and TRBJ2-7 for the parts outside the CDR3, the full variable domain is KAGVTQTPRYLIKTRGQQVTLSCSPISGHRSVSWYQQTPGQGLQFLFEYFSETQRNKGNFPGRFSGRQFSNSRSEMNVSTLELGDSALYLCASSLAGQPTYEQYFGPGTRLTVT.

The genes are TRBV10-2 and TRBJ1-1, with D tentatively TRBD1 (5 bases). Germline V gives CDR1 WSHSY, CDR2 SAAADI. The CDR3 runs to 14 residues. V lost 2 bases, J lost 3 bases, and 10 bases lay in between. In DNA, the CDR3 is TGCGCCAGCAGTGAGCAGGGACCCTACACTGAAGCTTTCTTT. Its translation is CASSEQGPYTEAFF.

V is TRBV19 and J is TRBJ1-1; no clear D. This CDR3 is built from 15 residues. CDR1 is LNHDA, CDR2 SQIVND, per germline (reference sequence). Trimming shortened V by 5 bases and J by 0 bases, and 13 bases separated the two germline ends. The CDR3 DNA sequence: TGTGCCAGTAGTTTATCTCCAGGTCTGAACACTGAAGCTTTCTTT. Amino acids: CASSLSPGLNTEAFF.

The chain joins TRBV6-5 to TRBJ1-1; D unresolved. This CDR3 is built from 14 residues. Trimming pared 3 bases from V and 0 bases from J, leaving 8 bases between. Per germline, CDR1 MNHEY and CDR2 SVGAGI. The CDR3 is CASSYTRMNTEAFF. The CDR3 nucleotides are TGTGCCAGCAGTTATACCAGAATGAACACTGAAGCTTTCTTT.

For the CDR3, the DNA is TGCAGCGTTGAAGCTGGACCTCTTAAACCGGGACTAGAAGCGCCCCAAGAGACCCAGTACTTC. Encoded protein: CSVEAGPLKPGLEAPQETQYF. The genes are TRBV29-1 and TRBJ2-5; 8 bases fit TRBD2. The CDR3 extends over 21 amino acids. The V segment lost 1 base and the J segment 1 base; nucleotides outside the gene matches: 23. CDR1 SQVTM and CDR2 ANQGSEA come from the germline V gene. The full variable domain, rest sourced from reference TRBV29-1 and TRBJ2-5, is SAVISQKPSRDICQRGTSLTIQCQVDSQVTMMFWYRQQPGQSLTLIATANQGSEATYESGFVIDKFPISRPNLTFSTLTVSNMSPEDSSIYLCSVEAGPLKPGLEAPQETQYFGPGTRLLVL.

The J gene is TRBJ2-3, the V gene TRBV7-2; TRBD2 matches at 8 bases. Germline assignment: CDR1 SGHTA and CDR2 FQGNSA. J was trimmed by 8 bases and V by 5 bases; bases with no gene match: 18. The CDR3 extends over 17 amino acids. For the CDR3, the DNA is TGTGCCAGCAGCCCCCCGGCTAGCGGGTACCCTAGGGGTACGCAGTATTTT. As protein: CASSPPASGYPRGTQYF.

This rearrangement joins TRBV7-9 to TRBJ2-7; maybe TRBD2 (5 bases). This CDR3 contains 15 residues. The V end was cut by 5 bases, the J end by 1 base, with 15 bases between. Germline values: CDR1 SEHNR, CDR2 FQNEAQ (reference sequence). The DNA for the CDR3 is TGTGCCAGCAGCCCCGGACTGGGCCCATCCTACGAGCAGTACTTC. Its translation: CASSPGLGPSYEQYF.

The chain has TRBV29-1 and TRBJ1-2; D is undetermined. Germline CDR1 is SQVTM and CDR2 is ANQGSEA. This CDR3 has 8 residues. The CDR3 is CTTTGYTF. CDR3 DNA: TGCACAACCACGGGCTACACCTTC. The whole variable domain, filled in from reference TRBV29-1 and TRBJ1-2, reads SAVISQKPSRDICQRGTSLTIQCQVDSQVTMMFWYRQQPGQSLTLIATANQGSEATYESGFVIDKFPISRPNLTFSTLTVSNMSPEDSSIYLCTTTGYTFGSGTRLTVV.

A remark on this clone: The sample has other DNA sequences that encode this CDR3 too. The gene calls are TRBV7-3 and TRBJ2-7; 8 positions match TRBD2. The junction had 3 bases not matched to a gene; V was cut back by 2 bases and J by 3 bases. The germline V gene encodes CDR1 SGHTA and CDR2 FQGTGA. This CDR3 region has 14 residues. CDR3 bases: TGTGCCAGCAGCTTAGCGGGAGGCGGCTACGAGCAGTACTTC. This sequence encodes CASSLAGGGYEQYF.

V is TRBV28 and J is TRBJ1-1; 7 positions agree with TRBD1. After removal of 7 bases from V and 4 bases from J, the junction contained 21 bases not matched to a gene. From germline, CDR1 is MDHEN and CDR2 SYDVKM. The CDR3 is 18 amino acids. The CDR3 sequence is CASNPMAGGIGRVTEAFF. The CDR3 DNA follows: TGTGCCAGCAATCCCATGGCAGGGGGAATCGGTAGGGTCACTGAAGCTTTCTTT.

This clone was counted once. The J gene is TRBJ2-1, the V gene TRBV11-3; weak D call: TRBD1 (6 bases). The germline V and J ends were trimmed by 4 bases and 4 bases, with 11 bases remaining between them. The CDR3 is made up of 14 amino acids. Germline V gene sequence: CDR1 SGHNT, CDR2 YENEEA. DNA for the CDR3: TGTGCCAGCAGCTCAGACAGGTTTTACAATGAGCAGTTCTTC. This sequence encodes CASSSDRFYNEQFF. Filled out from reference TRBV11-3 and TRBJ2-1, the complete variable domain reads EAGVVQSPRYKIIEKKQPVAFWCNPISGHNTLYWYLQNLGQGPELLIRYENEEAVDDSQLPKDRFSAERLKGVDSTLKIQPAELGDSAVYLCASSSDRFYNEQFFGPGTRLTVL.

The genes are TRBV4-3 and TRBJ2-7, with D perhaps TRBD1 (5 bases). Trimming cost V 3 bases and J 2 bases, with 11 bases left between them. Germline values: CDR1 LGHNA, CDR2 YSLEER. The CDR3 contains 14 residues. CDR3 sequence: CASSQKTATYEQYF. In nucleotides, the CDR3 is TGCGCCAGCAGCCAGAAGACAGCTACCTACGAGCAGTACTTC.